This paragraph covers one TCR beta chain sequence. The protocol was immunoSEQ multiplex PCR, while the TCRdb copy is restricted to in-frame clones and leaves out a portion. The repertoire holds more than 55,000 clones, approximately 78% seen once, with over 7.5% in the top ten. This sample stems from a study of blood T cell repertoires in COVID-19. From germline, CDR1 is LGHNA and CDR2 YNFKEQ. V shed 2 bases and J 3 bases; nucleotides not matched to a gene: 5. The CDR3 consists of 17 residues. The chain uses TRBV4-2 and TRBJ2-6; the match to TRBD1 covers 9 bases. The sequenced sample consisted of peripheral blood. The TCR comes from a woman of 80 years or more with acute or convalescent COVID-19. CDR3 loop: CASSQPGQGSGANVLTF. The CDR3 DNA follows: TGTGCCAGCAGCCAACCGGGACAGGGAAGTGGGGCCAACGTCCTGACTTTC.